This T cell receptor beta chain is from a study of cytomegalovirus exposure and HLA in healthy donors. Primers for the PCR totalled 60 Vbeta and 13 Jbeta. Sequencing used immunoSEQ multiplex PCR; TCRdb keeps in-frame clones, though not all of them. The profile shows around 110,000 clones, about four fifths of them singletons. Study results and caveats: The investigators catalogued 150 to 200 TCR beta chains as cytomegalovirus-associated. An analysis that was carried out later associated 16,951 TCR beta sequences with HLA alleles at 0.05 false discovery rate.

With respect to this clone: What it binds is not known.

CDR3 length equals 11 residues. Germline assignment: CDR1 DFQATT and CDR2 SNEGSKA (reference sequence). The V gene lost 1 base and the J gene lost 2 bases, with 3 bases spanning the gap. V gene TRBV20-1 combines with J gene TRBJ2-7; D remains unclear. Source material: PBMCs. This receptor was identified in a young woman in good health and CMV-seronegative. The CDR3 nucleotides are TGCAGTGCTAGAGCAACCTACGAGCAGTACTTC. It yields the protein CSARATYEQYF.